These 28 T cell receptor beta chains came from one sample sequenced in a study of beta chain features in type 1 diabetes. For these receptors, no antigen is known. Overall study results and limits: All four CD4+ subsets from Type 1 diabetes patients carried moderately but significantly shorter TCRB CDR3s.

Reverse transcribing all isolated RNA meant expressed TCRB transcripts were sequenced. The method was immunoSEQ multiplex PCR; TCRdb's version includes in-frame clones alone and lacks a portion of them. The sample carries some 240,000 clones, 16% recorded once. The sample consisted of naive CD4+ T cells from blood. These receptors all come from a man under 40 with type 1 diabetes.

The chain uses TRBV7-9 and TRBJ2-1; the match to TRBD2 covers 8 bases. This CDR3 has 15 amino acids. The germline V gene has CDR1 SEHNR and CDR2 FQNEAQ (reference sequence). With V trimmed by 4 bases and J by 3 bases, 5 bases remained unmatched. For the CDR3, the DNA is TGTGCCAGCAGCTCACTAGCGGTCGGCTACAATGAGCAGTTCTTC. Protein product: CASSSLAVGYNEQFF.

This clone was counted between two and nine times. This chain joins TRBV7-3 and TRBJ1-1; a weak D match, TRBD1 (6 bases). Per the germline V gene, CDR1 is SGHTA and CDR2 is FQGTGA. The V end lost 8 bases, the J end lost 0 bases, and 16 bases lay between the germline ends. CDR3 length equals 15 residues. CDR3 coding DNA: TGTGCCAGCTGCCCGCGGGGGCCGATGAACACTGAAGCTTTCTTT. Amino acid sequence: CASCPRGPMNTEAFF.

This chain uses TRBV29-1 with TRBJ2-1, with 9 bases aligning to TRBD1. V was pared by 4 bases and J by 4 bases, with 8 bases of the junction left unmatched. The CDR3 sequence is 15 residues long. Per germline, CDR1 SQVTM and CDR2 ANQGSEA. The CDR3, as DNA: TGCAGCGTTGCGAATGGACAGGGGAATTACAATGAGCAGTTCTTC. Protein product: CSVANGQGNYNEQFF.

In nucleotides, the CDR3 is TGTGCCAGCACCAGAGTAGGGGCAGATACGCAGTATTTT. Protein sequence: CASTRVGADTQYF. The rearrangement links TRBV27 to TRBJ2-3; TRBD1 might be the D (5 bases). This CDR3 is 13 amino acids long. Germline V gene sequence: CDR1 MNHEY, CDR2 SMNVEV (reference sequence). Trimming pared 7 bases from V and 4 bases from J, leaving 12 bases between.

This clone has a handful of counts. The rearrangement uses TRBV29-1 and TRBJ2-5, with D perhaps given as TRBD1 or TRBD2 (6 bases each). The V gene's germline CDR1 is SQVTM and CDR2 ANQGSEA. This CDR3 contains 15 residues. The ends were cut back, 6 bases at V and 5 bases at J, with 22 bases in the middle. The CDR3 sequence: CSVLQGGRAGETQYF. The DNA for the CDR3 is TGCAGCGTCCTACAGGGAGGACGCGCAGGGGAGACCCAGTACTTC.

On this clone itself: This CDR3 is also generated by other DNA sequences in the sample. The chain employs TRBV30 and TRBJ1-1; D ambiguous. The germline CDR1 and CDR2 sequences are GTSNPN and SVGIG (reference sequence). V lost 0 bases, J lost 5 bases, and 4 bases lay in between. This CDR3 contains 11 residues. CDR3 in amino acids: CAWSVGTEAFF. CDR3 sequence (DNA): TGTGCCTGGAGTGTCGGAACTGAAGCTTTCTTT.

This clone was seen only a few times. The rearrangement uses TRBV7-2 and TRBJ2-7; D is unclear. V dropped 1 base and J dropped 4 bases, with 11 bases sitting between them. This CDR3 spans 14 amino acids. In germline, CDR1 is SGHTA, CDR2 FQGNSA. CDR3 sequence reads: CASSLEGSFYEQYF. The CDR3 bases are TGTGCCAGCAGCTTAGAAGGTTCTTTTTACGAGCAGTACTTC.

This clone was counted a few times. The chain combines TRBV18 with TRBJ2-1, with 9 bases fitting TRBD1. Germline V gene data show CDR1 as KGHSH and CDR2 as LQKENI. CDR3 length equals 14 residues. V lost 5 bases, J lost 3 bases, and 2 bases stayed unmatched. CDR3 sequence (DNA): TGTGCCAGCTCAAGGGACAGGGTCTACAATGAGCAGTTCTTC. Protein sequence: CASSRDRVYNEQFF.

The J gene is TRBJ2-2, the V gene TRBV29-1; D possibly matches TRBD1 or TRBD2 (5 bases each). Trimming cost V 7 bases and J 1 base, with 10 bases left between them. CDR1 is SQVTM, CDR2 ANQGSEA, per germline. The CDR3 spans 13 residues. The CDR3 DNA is TGCAGCGCCGGGGCCGGGAACACCGGGGAGCTGTTTTTT. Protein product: CSAGAGNTGELFF.

This CDR3 is CAWSVVGRGQYF. DNA for the CDR3: TGTGCCTGGAGTGTCGTGGGACGGGGACAGTACTTC. This rearrangement joins TRBV30 to TRBJ2-7; the D call may be TRBD1 or TRBD2 (5 bases each). Germline loops: CDR1 GTSNPN, CDR2 SVGIG (reference sequence). V lost 0 bases and J 10 bases, leaving 13 bases between the germline ends. CDR3 length equals 12 residues. Combining the CDR3 with reference TRBV30 and TRBJ2-7 gives the whole variable domain SQTIHQWPATLVQPVGSPLSLECTVEGTSNPNLYWYRQAAGRGLQLLFYSVGIGQISSEVPQNLSASRPQDRQFILSSKKLLLSDSGFYLCAWSVVGRGQYFGPGTRLTVT.

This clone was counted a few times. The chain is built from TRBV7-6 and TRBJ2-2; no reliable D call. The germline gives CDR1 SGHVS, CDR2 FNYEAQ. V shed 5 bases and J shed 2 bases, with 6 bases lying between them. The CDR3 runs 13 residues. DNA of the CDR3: TGTGCCAGCAGCCCGATAAACACCGGGGAGCTGTTTTTT. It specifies CASSPINTGELFF.

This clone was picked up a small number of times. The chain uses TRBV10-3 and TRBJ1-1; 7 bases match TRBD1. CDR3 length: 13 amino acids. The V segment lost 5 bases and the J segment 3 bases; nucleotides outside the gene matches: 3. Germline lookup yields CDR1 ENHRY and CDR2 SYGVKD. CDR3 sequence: CAISRTGDTEAFF. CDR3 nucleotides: TGTGCCATCAGTCGAACAGGGGACACTGAAGCTTTCTTT.

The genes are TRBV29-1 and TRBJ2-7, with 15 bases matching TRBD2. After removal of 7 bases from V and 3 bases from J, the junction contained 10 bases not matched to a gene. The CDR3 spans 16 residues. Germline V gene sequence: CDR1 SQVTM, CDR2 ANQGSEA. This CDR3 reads CSAQGLAGGPDYEQYF. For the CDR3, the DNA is TGCAGCGCCCAGGGACTAGCGGGAGGACCAGACTACGAGCAGTACTTC.

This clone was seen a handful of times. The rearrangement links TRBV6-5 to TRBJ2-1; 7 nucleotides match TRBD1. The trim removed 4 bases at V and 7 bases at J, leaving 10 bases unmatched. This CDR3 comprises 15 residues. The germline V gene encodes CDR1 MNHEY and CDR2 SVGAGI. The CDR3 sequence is CASSSPIYRGNEQFF. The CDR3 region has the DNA TGTGCCAGCAGTTCTCCGATCTACAGGGGTAATGAGCAGTTCTTC.

CDR3 sequence (DNA): TGCGCCAGCAGCCACCCAACTAATGAAAAACTGTTTTTT. As protein: CASSHPTNEKLFF. The rearrangement links TRBV4-1 to TRBJ1-4; no clear D. The length of the CDR3 is 13 residues. Germline CDR1 is MGHRA and CDR2 is YSYEKL. Trimming shortened V by 3 bases and J by 0 bases, and 2 bases separated the two germline ends.

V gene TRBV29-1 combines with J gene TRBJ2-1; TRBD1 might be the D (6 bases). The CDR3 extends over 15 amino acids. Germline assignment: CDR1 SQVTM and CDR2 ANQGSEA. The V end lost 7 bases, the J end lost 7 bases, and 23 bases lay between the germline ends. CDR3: CSAERTAPSRNEQFF. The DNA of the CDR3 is TGCAGCGCTGAGAGGACAGCACCGTCCAGGAATGAGCAGTTCTTC.

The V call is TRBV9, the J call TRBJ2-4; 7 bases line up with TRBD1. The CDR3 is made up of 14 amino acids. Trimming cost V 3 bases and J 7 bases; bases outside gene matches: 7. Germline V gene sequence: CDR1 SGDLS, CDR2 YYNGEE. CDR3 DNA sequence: TGTGCCAGCAGCGCGAGGCAACAGGGGAACATTCAGTACTTC. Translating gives CASSARQQGNIQYF.

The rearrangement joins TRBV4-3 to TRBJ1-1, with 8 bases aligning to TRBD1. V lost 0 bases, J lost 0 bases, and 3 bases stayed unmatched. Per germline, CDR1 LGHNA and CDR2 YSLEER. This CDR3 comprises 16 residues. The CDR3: CASSQERQGMNTEAFF. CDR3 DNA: TGCGCCAGCAGCCAAGAGCGACAGGGGATGAACACTGAAGCTTTCTTT.

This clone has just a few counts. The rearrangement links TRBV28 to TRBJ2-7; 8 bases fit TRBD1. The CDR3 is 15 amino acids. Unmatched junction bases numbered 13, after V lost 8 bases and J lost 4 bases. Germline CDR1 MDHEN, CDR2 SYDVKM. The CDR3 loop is CASLRPGQGEYEQYF. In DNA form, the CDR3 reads TGTGCCAGCTTAAGGCCAGGACAGGGCGAGTACGAGCAGTACTTC.

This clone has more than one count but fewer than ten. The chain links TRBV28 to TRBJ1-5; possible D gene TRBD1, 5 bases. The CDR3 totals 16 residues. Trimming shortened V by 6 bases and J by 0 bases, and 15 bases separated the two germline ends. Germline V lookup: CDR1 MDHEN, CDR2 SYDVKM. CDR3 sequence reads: CASSPGAAYSNQPQHF. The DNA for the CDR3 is TGTGCCAGCAGCCCCGGGGCGGCGTATAGCAATCAGCCCCAGCATTTT.

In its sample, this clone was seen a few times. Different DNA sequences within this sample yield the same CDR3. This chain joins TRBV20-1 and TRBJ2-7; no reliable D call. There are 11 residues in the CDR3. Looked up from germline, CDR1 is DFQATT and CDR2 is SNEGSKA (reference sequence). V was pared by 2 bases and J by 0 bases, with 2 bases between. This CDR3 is CSARLSYEQYF. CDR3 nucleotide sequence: TGCAGTGCTAGACTCTCCTACGAGCAGTACTTC.

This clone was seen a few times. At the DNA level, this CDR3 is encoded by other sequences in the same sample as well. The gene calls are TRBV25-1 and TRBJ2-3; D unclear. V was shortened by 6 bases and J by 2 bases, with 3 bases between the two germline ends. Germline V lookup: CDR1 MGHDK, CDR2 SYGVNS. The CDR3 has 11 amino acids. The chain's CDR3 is CASRSTDTQYF. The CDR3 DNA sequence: TGTGCCAGCAGATCCACAGATACGCAGTATTTT.

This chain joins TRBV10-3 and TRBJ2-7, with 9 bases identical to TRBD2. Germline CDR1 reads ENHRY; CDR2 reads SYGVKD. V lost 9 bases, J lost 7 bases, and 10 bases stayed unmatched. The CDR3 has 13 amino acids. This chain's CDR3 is CAIAGTSRVEQYF. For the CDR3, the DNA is TGTGCCATTGCCGGGACTAGCCGTGTTGAGCAGTACTTC.

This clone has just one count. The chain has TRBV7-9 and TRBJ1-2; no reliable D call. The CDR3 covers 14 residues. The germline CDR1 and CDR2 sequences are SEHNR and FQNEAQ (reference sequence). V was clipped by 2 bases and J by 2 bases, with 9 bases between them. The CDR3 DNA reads TGTGCCAGCAGCTTAATGGGGTCCAACTATGGCTACACCTTC. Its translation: CASSLMGSNYGYTF.

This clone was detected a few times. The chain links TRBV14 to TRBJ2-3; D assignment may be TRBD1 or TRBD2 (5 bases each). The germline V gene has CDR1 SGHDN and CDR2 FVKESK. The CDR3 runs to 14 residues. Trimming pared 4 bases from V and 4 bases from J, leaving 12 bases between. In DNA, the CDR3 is TGTGCCAGCAGCCTCGGGACGGCGGCAGATACGCAGTATTTT. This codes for CASSLGTAADTQYF.

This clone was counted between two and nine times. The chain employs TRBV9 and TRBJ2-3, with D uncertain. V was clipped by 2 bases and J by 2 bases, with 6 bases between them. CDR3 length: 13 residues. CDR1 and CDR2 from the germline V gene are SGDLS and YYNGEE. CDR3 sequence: CASSVVFTDTQYF. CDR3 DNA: TGTGCCAGCAGCGTGGTTTTCACAGATACGCAGTATTTT. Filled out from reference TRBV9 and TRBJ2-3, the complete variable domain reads DSGVTQTPKHLITATGQRVTLRCSPRSGDLSVYWYQQSLDQGLQFLIQYYNGEERAKGNILERFSAQQFPDLHSELNLSSLELGDSALYFCASSVVFTDTQYFGPGTRLTVL.

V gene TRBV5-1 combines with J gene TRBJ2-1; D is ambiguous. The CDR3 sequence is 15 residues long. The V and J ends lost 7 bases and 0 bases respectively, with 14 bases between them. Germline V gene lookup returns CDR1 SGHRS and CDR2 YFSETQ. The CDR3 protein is CASRSSVSSYNEQFF. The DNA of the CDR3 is TGCGCCAGCCGGTCGTCGGTGAGCTCCTACAATGAGCAGTTCTTC.

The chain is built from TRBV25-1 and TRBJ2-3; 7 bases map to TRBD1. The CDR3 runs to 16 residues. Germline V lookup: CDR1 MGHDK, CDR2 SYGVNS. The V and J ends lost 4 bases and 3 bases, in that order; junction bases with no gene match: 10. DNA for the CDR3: TGTGCCAGCAGTGTAGGGGGCCCCACTATAACAGATACGCAGTATTTT. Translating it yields CASSVGGPTITDTQYF.